These 20 T cell receptor beta chains originate from one sample sequenced in a study of early T cells in non-severe SARS-CoV-2 infection. TCRdb re-called the 5' RACE reads with MiXCR, one entry per CDR3 protein. The sample includes around 30,000 distinct CDR3 sequences, roughly 4.1% seen only once; the top ten take 4.4%. The sample comprised whole blood. The receptor set was obtained from an adult who was a healthcare worker with PCR-confirmed SARS-CoV-2 infection or an uninfected control (not recorded which).

This clonotype is labeled medium-sized. The J gene is TRBJ2-4, the V gene TRBV5-5; 11 bases map to TRBD2. CDR1 and CDR2 from the germline V gene are SGHKS and YYEKEE (reference sequence). V shed 4 bases and J 1 base; nucleotides not matched to a gene: 4. This CDR3 comprises 16 residues. This chain's CDR3 is CASSLPSGGAKNIQYF. The CDR3 region has the DNA TGTGCCAGCAGCCTGCCTAGCGGGGGGGCCAAAAACATTCAGTACTTC.

This clonotype is labeled medium-sized. V is TRBV29-1 and J is TRBJ2-7; 13 positions agree with TRBD2. This CDR3 has 14 residues. With 4 bases clipped from V and 5 bases from J, the junction kept 5 bases outside the gene matches. Germline V gene lookup returns CDR1 SQVTM and CDR2 ANQGSEA. This CDR3 reads CSVVDGLAGDEQYF. The CDR3 DNA sequence: TGCAGCGTTGTGGATGGACTAGCGGGAGACGAGCAGTACTTC.

This clonotype has a count of ten or more. V usage is TRBV20-1 and J usage is TRBJ1-2; D not certain. Deletions cut 6 bases from V and 1 base from J, with 12 bases between. This CDR3 region has 13 residues. Germline CDR1 DFQATT, CDR2 SNEGSKA (reference sequence). The chain's CDR3 is CSAFPTGNYGYTF. In nucleotides, the CDR3 is TGCAGTGCCTTTCCGACGGGTAACTATGGCTACACCTTC.

This clonotype was seen at least ten times. The genes are TRBV9 and TRBJ2-2; D might be TRBD2 (6 bases). Deletions cut 2 bases from V and 1 base from J, with 12 bases between. CDR3 length: 16 residues. Germline V gene lookup returns CDR1 SGDLS and CDR2 YYNGEE. The CDR3 bases are TGTGCCAGCAGCGTTGCAGGACTAAGGAACACCGGGGAGCTGTTTTTT. This translates into CASSVAGLRNTGELFF.

This clonotype was observed at least ten times. V usage is TRBV2 and J usage is TRBJ2-3; D might be TRBD1 or TRBD2, each matching 5 bases. The CDR3 contains 14 residues. V was trimmed by 4 bases and J by 6 bases, leaving 14 bases between them. Germline V gene lookup returns CDR1 SNHLY and CDR2 FYNNEI. CDR3 bases: TGTGCCAGCAGTGGAGTTAGCAGGGAGGATACGCAGTATTTT. Its protein is CASSGVSREDTQYF.

This clonotype was recorded at least ten times. V gene TRBV2 combines with J gene TRBJ2-7, with D uncertain. V was pared by 10 bases and J by 3 bases, with 10 bases between. Germline CDR1 reads SNHLY; CDR2 reads FYNNEI. CDR3 length: 11 amino acids. This chain's CDR3 is CAIYRSYEQYF. The CDR3 bases are TGTGCCATCTACCGGAGCTACGAGCAGTACTTC.

The chain combines TRBV18 with TRBJ2-7; no clear D. This CDR3 has 13 residues. V shed 6 bases and J shed 4 bases, with 13 bases lying between them. Germline CDR1 is KGHSH and CDR2 is LQKENI. In DNA, the CDR3 is TGTGCCAGCTCCCGGTTATCCGGGTACGAGCAGTACTTC. Its protein is CASSRLSGYEQYF. Filled out from reference TRBV18 and TRBJ2-7, the complete variable domain reads NAGVMQNPRHLVRRRGQEARLRCSPMKGHSHVYWYRQLPEEGLKFMVYLQKENIIDESGMPKERFSAEFPKEGPSILRIQQVVRGDSAAYFCASSRLSGYEQYFGPGTRLTVT.

This clonotype appeared many times. This chain uses TRBV28 with TRBJ1-4, with 7 bases lining up with TRBD1. There are 15 residues in the CDR3. CDR1 and CDR2 from the germline V gene are MDHEN and SYDVKM. V shed 3 bases and J 7 bases; nucleotides not matched to a gene: 8. CDR3 nucleotide sequence: TGTGCCAGCAGTTTGGAACAGGGGCCCCGTGAAAAACTGTTTTTT. It encodes CASSLEQGPREKLFF. The full variable domain, completed using reference TRBV28 and TRBJ1-4, is DVKVTQSSRYLVKRTGEKVFLECVQDMDHENMFWYRQDPGLGLRLIYFSYDVKMKEKGDIPEGYSVSREKKERFSLILESASTNQTSMYLCASSLEQGPREKLFFGSGTQLSVL.

The chain joins TRBV7-6 to TRBJ2-7; D perhaps matches TRBD2 (5 bases). Between the trimmed V and J ends, which lost 1 base and 6 bases, there was a span of 7 bases. Germline CDR1 and CDR2: SGHVS and FNYEAQ. This CDR3 spans 12 amino acids. The chain's CDR3 is CASSLGRVEQYF. The CDR3 DNA is TGTGCCAGCAGCTTAGGGCGGGTCGAGCAGTACTTC.

There are a few counts of this clonotype. The chain is built from TRBV7-3 and TRBJ2-2; no firm D call. V lost 1 base and J lost 1, with 7 bases in between. The CDR3 has 15 residues. Germline CDR1 SGHTA, CDR2 FQGTGA. In DNA, the CDR3 is TGTGCCAGCAGCTTAAGGAGCCTGAACACCGGGGAGCTGTTTTTT. Protein: CASSLRSLNTGELFF.

This clonotype was seen repeatedly, ten times or more. V usage is TRBV29-1 and J usage is TRBJ2-4, with 7 nucleotides matching TRBD1. Trimming cost V 5 bases and J 4 bases; bases outside gene matches: 8. This CDR3 comprises 14 residues. Germline V lookup: CDR1 SQVTM, CDR2 ANQGSEA. The CDR3 bases are TGCAGCGTTTATGGGACAGATACAAAAAACATTCAGTACTTC. This sequence encodes CSVYGTDTKNIQYF. The whole variable domain, remainder taken from reference TRBV29-1 and TRBJ2-4, is SAVISQKPSRDICQRGTSLTIQCQVDSQVTMMFWYRQQPGQSLTLIATANQGSEATYESGFVIDKFPISRPNLTFSTLTVSNMSPEDSSIYLCSVYGTDTKNIQYFGAGTRLSVL.

The sample holds many counts of this clonotype. The CDR3 protein is CASSSTGVVSGELFF. In nucleotides, the CDR3 is TGTGCCAGCAGCTCGACAGGGGTGGTTTCCGGGGAGCTGTTTTTT. The V and J genes are TRBV7-8 and TRBJ2-2, with 8 bases fitting TRBD1. CDR1 SGHVS and CDR2 FQNEAQ come from the germline V gene. V dropped 4 bases and J dropped 6; count of bases not matched to a gene: 7. This CDR3 contains 15 residues.

In its sample, this clonotype was seen a few times. The genes are TRBV6-5 and TRBJ1-5; tentative D call: TRBD1 (5 bases). Between the trimmed V and J ends, which lost 6 bases and 5 bases, there was a span of 17 bases. The CDR3 consists of 15 residues. In germline, CDR1 is MNHEY, CDR2 SVGAGI. This CDR3 is CASSQGSFRDQPQHF. The CDR3 coding sequence is TGTGCCAGCAGCCAGGGCAGCTTTAGGGATCAGCCCCAGCATTTT.

The sample holds a few counts of this clonotype. V usage is TRBV7-3 and J usage is TRBJ1-2; TRBD1 matches at 8 bases. The V gene's germline CDR1 is SGHTA and CDR2 FQGTGA. The CDR3 is 13 amino acids. Trimming at V came to 4 bases and at J to 8 bases, leaving 6 bases not matched to a gene. The CDR3: CASSSGQGGGYTF. CDR3 in DNA: TGTGCCAGCAGCTCAGGACAGGGTGGCGGCTACACCTTC.

The sample holds many counts of this clonotype. The chain is built from TRBV5-6 and TRBJ1-2; the match to TRBD1 covers 7 bases. V dropped 0 bases and J dropped 4; count of bases not matched to a gene: 6. CDR1 and CDR2 (germline): SGHDT, YYEEEE. This CDR3 spans 15 amino acids. CDR3 bases: TGTGCCAGCAGCTTGGCCAGGGGGTCTGGCTATGGCTACACCTTC. As protein: CASSLARGSGYGYTF.

Comments on this clonotype: One base away lies a much larger clone, so this may be a sequencing read error. The chain has TRBV7-6 and TRBJ2-1; D remains unclear. The CDR3 covers 15 residues. The germline gives CDR1 SGHVS, CDR2 FNYEAQ. Here the CDR3 reads CATGERRSSYNVQFF. Here the CDR3 DNA reads TGTGCCACCGGAGAGCGCCGGAGCTCCTACAATGTGCAGTTCTTC.

This clonotype was detected ten times or more. J is TRBJ2-2 and V is TRBV27; no definite D call. The V end was cut by 4 bases, the J end by 1 base, with 7 bases between. CDR1 and CDR2 from the germline V gene are MNHEY and SMNVEV (reference sequence). This CDR3 contains 14 residues. CDR3 residues: CASSSRRNTGELFF. The CDR3 DNA reads as TGTGCCAGCAGTTCACGCCGGAACACCGGGGAGCTGTTTTTT.

The chain is built from TRBV20-1 and TRBJ2-1; D is ambiguous. V lost 6 bases, J lost 6 bases, and 9 bases lay in between. CDR3 length: 11 residues. Germline lookup yields CDR1 DFQATT and CDR2 SNEGSKA (reference sequence). CDR3 region: CSALDLNEQFF. The CDR3 DNA reads TGCAGTGCCCTAGATCTCAATGAGCAGTTCTTC.

This clonotype was counted at least ten times. J is TRBJ2-2 and V is TRBV7-6; 11 positions match TRBD2. The germline V gene encodes CDR1 SGHVS and CDR2 FNYEAQ. V shed 11 bases and J 4 bases; nucleotides not matched to a gene: 15. This CDR3 has 17 residues. The CDR3 here is CAAQEIAGGPSTGELFF. Written as DNA, the CDR3 is TGTGCCGCTCAGGAGATAGCGGGAGGGCCGAGCACCGGGGAGCTGTTTTTT.

This clonotype was counted a few times. This sequence joins TRBV11-2 and TRBJ1-2, with 8 nucleotides matching TRBD1. After removal of 6 bases from V and 8 bases from J, the junction contained 5 bases not matched to a gene. This CDR3 comprises 12 residues. Germline lookup yields CDR1 SGHAT and CDR2 FQNNGV. DNA for the CDR3: TGTGCCAGCAGGGACAGGGTCGAGGGCTACACCTTC. This codes for CASRDRVEGYTF.